This T cell receptor (beta chain) appears in the sequencing data of a study of Tregs in tolerant kidney transplant recipients. Study results and caveats: Expanding Tregs on activated donor B cells appeared to best identify donor-specific TCRbeta clones.

The method was immunoSEQ multiplex PCR; TCRdb's version includes in-frame clones alone and lacks a portion of them. The sample lists roughly 18,000 clones; approximately 80% were seen once. The V and J ends lost 1 base and 4 bases respectively, with 11 bases between them. Germline CDR1 GTSNPN, CDR2 SVGIG (reference sequence). CDR3 length: 13 amino acids. A remark on this clone: Its antigen is undetermined.

The chain is built from TRBV30 and TRBJ2-7; no clear D. The receptor's source is a human donor in good health. The specimen was Tregs from blood. CDR3 DNA: TGTGCCTGGAGTGGTTCTAACAGATACGAGCAGTACTTC. Translation: CAWSGSNRYEQYF.